Detailed here is one T cell receptor beta chain. The assay was immunoSEQ multiplex PCR, and TCRdb's table has in-frame clones only and misses some. The data hold 65,000 to 80,000 clones, with 84% observed a single time. Germline V lookup: CDR1 MRHNA, CDR2 SNTAGT. This CDR3 comprises 16 residues. Unmatched junction bases numbered 4, after V lost 6 bases and J lost 0 bases. This specimen belongs to a study of PD-L1 blockade in urothelial cancer. Study-level background: Researchers found blood samples held a median of around 140,000 T cells.

The receptor was isolated from an older man with urothelial cancer. This chain connects TRBV6-4 to TRBJ2-6; 8 nucleotides match TRBD1. This specimen was PBMCs, taken around atezolizumab (anti-PD-L1) treatment. Here the CDR3 DNA reads TGTGCCAGCAGCGTTGGGACAGGCTCTGGGGCCAACGTCCTGACTTTC. Translating it yields CASSVGTGSGANVLTF.